These 13 T cell receptor beta chains came from one sample sequenced in a study of graft-versus-host responses after intestinal transplantation. Sequencing was performed with immunoSEQ multiplex PCR; in TCRdb, only in-frame clones are kept and a portion is missing. The data contain just under 8,000 clones, over 95% of them singletons. Sequenced material: PBMCs, taken 23 days after intestinal transplant. The receptor source for this set is a human patient who received an intestinal transplant, so some T cells may come from the graft donor.

The chain carries TRBV5-1 and TRBJ2-3, with TRBD2 identical over 12 bases. Trimming took 5 bases from V and 6 from J; bases not matched to a gene: 16. This CDR3 region has 18 residues. Germline assignment: CDR1 SGHRS and CDR2 YFSETQ. DNA for the CDR3: TGCGCCAGCAGGTACCCGGGACTAGCGGGTACCCCACGGGATACGCAGTATTTT. Protein sequence: CASRYPGLAGTPRDTQYF.

The rearrangement links TRBV5-1 to TRBJ1-4; the D gene is possibly TRBD1 (5 bases). The V gene's germline CDR1 is SGHRS and CDR2 YFSETQ. The germline V and J ends were trimmed by 2 bases and 1 base, with 9 bases remaining between them. The CDR3 runs to 15 residues. CDR3: CASSLLGGTNEKLFF. The CDR3 nucleotides are TGCGCCAGCAGCTTACTCGGGGGAACTAATGAAAAACTGTTTTTT.

V usage is TRBV5-1 and J usage is TRBJ2-7; 7 nucleotides agree with TRBD2. Germline V gene lookup returns CDR1 SGHRS and CDR2 YFSETQ. J was trimmed by 3 bases and V by 0 bases; bases with no gene match: 3. CDR3 size: 14 residues. The CDR3 bases are TGCGCCAGCAGCTTGGTGGGAGGGGACTACGAGCAGTACTTC. Translation gives CASSLVGGDYEQYF.

The chain couples TRBV5-4 to TRBJ2-5, with a tentative D call TRBD2 (6 bases). Germline loops: CDR1 SGHNT, CDR2 YYREEE (reference sequence). The germline V and J ends were trimmed by 5 bases and 4 bases, with 12 bases remaining between them. The CDR3 has 13 amino acids. In DNA, the CDR3 is TGTGCCAGCAGGGTGGGACTGGCAGAGACCCAGTACTTC. Its translation is CASRVGLAETQYF.

The count of this clone is one. The chain links TRBV4-2 to TRBJ2-4; 9 bases are shared with TRBD1. Losses at the gene ends were 1 base for V and 1 base for J; bases not matched to a gene: 23. This CDR3 is 23 amino acids long. CDR1 and CDR2 from the germline V gene are LGHNA and YNFKEQ. The CDR3 is CASSQVYFRVRDRDFPAKNIQYF. The CDR3 DNA follows: TGTGCCAGCAGCCAAGTATATTTTAGGGTCCGGGACAGGGATTTTCCGGCCAAAAACATTCAGTACTTC.

This clone was recorded once. J is TRBJ1-1 and V is TRBV6-1, with D unclear. Per the germline V gene, CDR1 is MNHNS and CDR2 is SASEGT. Trimming cost V 2 bases and J 3 bases, with 7 bases left between them. There are 13 residues in the CDR3. This CDR3 is CASSENHYTEAFF. In DNA form, the CDR3 reads TGTGCCAGCAGTGAAAATCATTACACTGAAGCTTTCTTT.

The CDR3 DNA reads as TGTGCCAGCAGTCTACCCTTACTAGCGGGAGAGCGTGGTACAGATACGCAGTATTTT. Translating gives CASSLPLLAGERGTDTQYF. The chain combines TRBV28 with TRBJ2-3, with 11 bases matching TRBD2. Per the germline V gene, CDR1 is MDHEN and CDR2 is SYDVKM. The length of the CDR3 is 19 residues. With V trimmed by 5 bases and J by 3 bases, 16 bases remained unmatched.

As for this clone: At one end the junction does not follow the germline gene, possibly because of a read error. The chain joins TRBV7-7 to TRBJ1-1; D gene uncertain. In germline, CDR1 is SSHAT, CDR2 FNYEAQ (reference sequence). The CDR3 contains 13 residues. The CDR3 DNA follows: TGTGCTAGCAGCCAAAGGGCGAACACTGAAGCTTTCTTT. Amino acids: CASSQRANTEAFF. Full variable domain (outside the CDR3, taken from reference TRBV7-7 and TRBJ1-1): GAGVSQSPRYKVTKRGQDVTLRCDPISSHATLYWYQQALGQGPEFLTYFNYEAQPDKSGLPSDRFSAERPEGSISTLTIQRTEQRDSAMYRCASSQRANTEAFFGQGTRLTVV.

The V gene is TRBV30, the J gene TRBJ2-7; TRBD1 agrees at 9 bases. V dropped 3 bases and J dropped 4; count of bases not matched to a gene: 4. In germline, CDR1 is GTSNPN, CDR2 SVGIG (reference sequence). This CDR3 has 13 amino acids. CDR3 DNA sequence: TGTGCCTGGAGCTCGGACAGGGGTTACGAGCAGTACTTC. Protein sequence: CAWSSDRGYEQYF.

The chain carries TRBV2 and TRBJ2-6; D is uncertain. The CDR3 covers 13 residues. The germline V gene encodes CDR1 SNHLY and CDR2 FYNNEI. Trimming stripped 6 bases from V and 2 bases from J, with 5 bases between. The CDR3 nucleotides read TGTGCCAGCAGCGGGCCTGGGGCCAACGTCCTGACTTTC. It specifies CASSGPGANVLTF.

This clone has just one count. The chain is built from TRBV2 and TRBJ1-1, with D perhaps TRBD1 (6 bases). Trimming left V 7 bases short and J 5 bases short, with 17 bases between. From germline, CDR1 is SNHLY and CDR2 FYNNEI. CDR3 length equals 14 residues. The CDR3 sequence: CASIRQAGGTEAFF. The CDR3, as DNA: TGTGCCAGCATTCGACAGGCAGGAGGGACTGAAGCTTTCTTT.

The chain links TRBV30 to TRBJ1-1, with a tentative D call TRBD1 (5 bases). CDR1 and CDR2 from the germline V gene are GTSNPN and SVGIG (reference sequence). The CDR3 has 16 amino acids. Trimming left V 1 base short and J 4 bases short, with 19 bases between. The DNA of the CDR3 is TGTGCCTGGAGTGCGAGTGCCCCAGGGATTCCCACTGAAGCTTTCTTT. It translates to CAWSASAPGIPTEAFF.

The chain recombines TRBV5-4 with TRBJ1-2; the D gene is possibly TRBD1 (5 bases). The V gene's germline CDR1 is SGHNT and CDR2 YYREEE (reference sequence). The CDR3 length is 13 residues. V dropped 3 bases and J dropped 4 bases, with 10 bases sitting between them. The CDR3 loop is CASSSTEIYGYTF. As DNA, the CDR3 is TGTGCCAGCAGCTCGACAGAGATCTATGGCTACACCTTC. The whole variable domain, remainder taken from reference TRBV5-4 and TRBJ1-2, is ETGVTQSPTHLIKTRGQQVTLRCSSQSGHNTVSWYQQALGQGPQFIFQYYREEENGRGNFPPRFSGLQFPNYSSELNVNALELDDSALYLCASSSTEIYGYTFGSGTRLTVV.